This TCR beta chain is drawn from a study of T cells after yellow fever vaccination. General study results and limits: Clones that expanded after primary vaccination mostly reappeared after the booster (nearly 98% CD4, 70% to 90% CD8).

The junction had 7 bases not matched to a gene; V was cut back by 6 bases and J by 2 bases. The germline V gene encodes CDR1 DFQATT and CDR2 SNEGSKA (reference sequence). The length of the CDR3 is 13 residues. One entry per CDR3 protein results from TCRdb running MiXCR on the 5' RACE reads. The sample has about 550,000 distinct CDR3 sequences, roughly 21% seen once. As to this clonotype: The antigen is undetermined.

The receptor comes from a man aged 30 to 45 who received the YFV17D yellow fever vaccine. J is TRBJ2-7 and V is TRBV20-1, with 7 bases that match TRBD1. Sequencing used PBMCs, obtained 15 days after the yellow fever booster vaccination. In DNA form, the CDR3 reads TGCAGTGCCAAAAGACAGGGAGCCTACGAGCAGTACTTC. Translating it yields CSAKRQGAYEQYF.